This TCR beta chain was documented in a study of OX40 agonist ivuxolimab in advanced cancers. Study in general: Prior anti-PD-1, anti-PD-L1 or anti-CTLA-4 therapy did not bar entry, and about 40% had some. Whole-study findings and limits: Clonal expansion was among the lowest in partial responders at 0.1-3.0 mg/kg, especially CD8+. Mean expanded clone counts were higher in CD8+ than CD4+ T cells.

This clone turned up a few times. What it binds is not known. Drawing of blood for sampling happened at baseline, at cycle 4 day 1, and at cycle 7 day 1. Using immunoSEQ multiplex PCR, the repertoire was profiled, and TCRdb retains in-frame clones only, with some absent. This table holds about 81,000 clones, 88% found once. The CDR3 is 15 residues long. Trimming cost V 2 bases and J 7 bases, with 17 bases left between them. CDR1 and CDR2 (germline): SGHRS, YFSETQ. The sequences come from CD4+ or CD8+ T cells sorted from blood, collected in a trial of the OX40 agonist ivuxolimab. The chain is built from TRBV5-1 and TRBJ2-3; D tentatively reads TRBD1 or TRBD2 (5 bases each). This TCR came from an adult with an advanced solid tumor such as melanoma, head and neck, liver or kidney cancer. The chain's CDR3 is CASSFDSGGAYTQYF. The CDR3 coding sequence is TGCGCCAGCAGCTTTGATAGTGGGGGAGCCTATACGCAGTATTTT.